The 24 T cell receptor beta chains below all came from one sample that was sequenced in a study of T cells after yellow fever vaccination (dated by TCRdb to 2018 to 2020). The meaning of the sample's treatment or condition label: live attenuated yellow fever vaccine strain. Libraries were made using 5' RACE. The sample was run on an Illumina HiSeq 2500. TCRdb ran its own pipeline on the public reads, namely fastp trimming at Q25 and MiXCR clone calling, and kept in-frame beta chains. Records with the same CDR3 protein are collapsed into one entry carrying the most frequent genes and DNA. This sample is represented by a few hundred thousand distinct CDR3 sequences; 6.8% of them were singletons. 18% of the sample belongs to the ten largest clones. This specimen consisted of PBMCs, obtained around 45 days after the first yellow fever vaccination. The receptors originated from a man younger than 35 who received the YFV17D yellow fever vaccine.

The sample holds a few counts of this clonotype. The rearrangement joins TRBV7-9 to TRBJ2-7, with 7 bases lining up with TRBD2. CDR1 SEHNR and CDR2 FQNEAQ come from the germline V gene (reference sequence). The CDR3 has 15 residues. The trim removed 1 base at V and 2 bases at J, leaving 5 bases unmatched. The CDR3 loop reads CASSLGLAATYEQYF. In DNA, the CDR3 is TGTGCCAGCAGCTTAGGACTAGCCGCCACCTACGAGCAGTACTTC.

V and J are TRBV24-1 and TRBJ2-2; maybe TRBD1 (6 bases). CDR1 KGHDR and CDR2 SFDVKD come from the germline V gene. The CDR3 runs 16 residues. With 9 bases removed from V and 2 bases from J, the gap between germline ends came to 18 bases. The chain's CDR3 is CATGAEGDTNTGELFF. The CDR3 nucleotides are TGTGCCACCGGGGCGGAAGGGGACACCAACACCGGGGAGCTGTTTTTT.

Only a few counts were recorded for this clonotype. The chain employs TRBV27 and TRBJ1-2; tentative D call: TRBD1 (6 bases). The CDR3 has 15 amino acids. V was shortened by 6 bases and J by 0 bases, with 14 bases between the two germline ends. CDR1 MNHEY and CDR2 SMNVEV come from the germline V gene (reference sequence). The chain's CDR3 is CASRNLGGSNYGYTF. Written as DNA, the CDR3 is TGTGCCAGCAGAAACCTGGGGGGCTCTAACTATGGCTACACCTTC.

This clonotype was found a few times. The rearrangement uses TRBV30 and TRBJ1-2, with 8 bases that match TRBD1. The germline V gene has CDR1 GTSNPN and CDR2 SVGIG (reference sequence). CDR3 size: 15 residues. Losses at the gene ends were 1 base for V and 5 bases for J; bases not matched to a gene: 9. The CDR3 protein is CAWSEDDRGLYGYTF. The DNA of the CDR3 is TGTGCCTGGAGTGAGGATGACAGGGGTCTTTATGGCTACACCTTC.

This clonotype was seen only a few times. This chain connects TRBV30 to TRBJ2-1; a possible D gene is TRBD2 (6 bases). Germline V gene sequence: CDR1 GTSNPN, CDR2 SVGIG (reference sequence). This CDR3 contains 15 residues. V was clipped by 3 bases and J by 0 bases, with 12 bases between them. The CDR3 region is CAWSSGPSSYNEQFF. In nucleotides, the CDR3 is TGTGCCTGGAGCAGCGGGCCTAGCTCCTACAATGAGCAGTTCTTC.

This clonotype was seen at least ten times. The genes are TRBV5-4 and TRBJ1-1, with D perhaps matching TRBD1 (6 bases). The CDR3 is 14 amino acids. CDR1 SGHNT and CDR2 YYREEE come from the germline V gene (reference sequence). Trimming shortened V by 1 base and J by 4 bases, and 11 bases separated the two germline ends. The CDR3 sequence: CASSLLGAGTEAFF. CDR3 DNA sequence: TGTGCCAGCAGCTTGTTGGGGGCGGGCACTGAAGCTTTCTTT.

Worth noting for this clonotype: The junction departs from germline at one end; a sequencing error may be responsible. The chain recombines TRBV5-5 with TRBJ2-3; 7 bases are shared with TRBD1. Germline CDR1 SGHKS, CDR2 YYEKEE (reference sequence). The CDR3 length is 14 residues. The CDR3 spells CASTLDRRTDTQYF. The CDR3 bases are TGTGCCAGCACCTTGGACAGGCGCACAGATACGCAGTATTTT.

The genes are TRBV5-6 and TRBJ2-7; 10 positions match TRBD1. Germline-derived CDR1 and CDR2 are SGHDT and YYEEEE. The CDR3 contains 17 residues. V was pared by 6 bases and J by 3 bases, with 15 bases of the junction left unmatched. CDR3 protein: CASNKLSGTGVFYEQYF. In nucleotides, the CDR3 is TGTGCCAGCAACAAGCTATCCGGGACAGGGGTATTCTACGAGCAGTACTTC.

CDR3 sequence: CASSDSGTGGANEQFF. CDR3 sequence (DNA): TGTGCCAGCAGTGATTCCGGGACAGGGGGCGCGAATGAGCAGTTCTTC. V usage is TRBV12-3 or TRBV12-4 and J usage is TRBJ2-1, with 12 bases matching TRBD1. This CDR3 region has 16 residues. J was trimmed by 7 bases and V by 5 bases; bases with no gene match: 9.

V is TRBV2 and J is TRBJ1-6; unclear D gene. The CDR3 loop spans 11 amino acids. Deletions cut 7 bases from V and 7 bases from J, with 5 bases between. Germline CDR1 reads SNHLY; CDR2 reads FYNNEI. CDR3 in amino acids: CASIGNSPLHF. The CDR3 region has the DNA TGTGCCAGCATAGGGAATTCACCCCTCCACTTT.

V is TRBV10-3 and J is TRBJ1-5; 11 bases are shared with TRBD1. Germline V gene lookup returns CDR1 ENHRY and CDR2 SYGVKD. This CDR3 has 17 amino acids. With 4 bases clipped from V and 5 bases from J, the junction kept 10 bases outside the gene matches. CDR3 sequence (DNA): TGTGCCATCAGTGGCCAGGGACAGGGGGTTGAGCATCAGCCCCAGCATTTT. This encodes CAISGQGQGVEHQPQHF.

This clonotype was picked up a small number of times. The V gene is TRBV5-1, the J gene TRBJ2-1, with no clear D. V was shortened by 2 bases and J by 5 bases, with 11 bases between the two germline ends. The CDR3 contains 14 residues. The germline CDR1 and CDR2 sequences are SGHRS and YFSETQ. DNA for the CDR3: TGCGCCAGCAGCTTCGACGGGTTCGACAATGAGCAGTTCTTC. It specifies CASSFDGFDNEQFF.

The CDR3 is CASSLRAYNEQFF. CDR3 nucleotide sequence: TGCGCCAGCAGCTTGAGGGCGTACAATGAGCAGTTCTTC. V usage is TRBV5-1 and J usage is TRBJ2-1; no definite D call. This CDR3 has 13 residues. CDR1 and CDR2 (germline): SGHRS, YFSETQ. Deletions cut 1 base from V and 4 bases from J, with 6 bases between. Full variable domain (missing parts from reference TRBV5-1 and TRBJ2-1): KAGVTQTPRYLIKTRGQQVTLSCSPISGHRSVSWYQQTPGQGLQFLFEYFSETQRNKGNFPGRFSGRQFSNSRSEMNVSTLELGDSALYLCASSLRAYNEQFFGPGTRLTVL.

This clonotype has a count of ten or more. The rearrangement joins TRBV7-2 to TRBJ2-3; D is tentatively TRBD1 or TRBD2 (5 bases each). Germline loops: CDR1 SGHTA, CDR2 FQGNSA. The CDR3 is made up of 15 amino acids. With 2 bases removed from V and 5 bases from J, the gap between germline ends came to 14 bases. The DNA for the CDR3 is TGTGCCAGCAGCTTATCGGGGACCTCGGGAGATACGCAGTATTTT. Translation: CASSLSGTSGDTQYF.

The rearrangement uses TRBV5-1 and TRBJ2-5, with D unresolved. The CDR3 runs 14 residues. V was trimmed by 6 bases and J by 3 bases, leaving 15 bases between them. Germline V gene data show CDR1 as SGHRS and CDR2 as YFSETQ. This CDR3 is CASTSAVSEETQYF. The CDR3 nucleotides read TGCGCCAGCACCTCCGCCGTTTCCGAAGAGACCCAGTACTTC.

This clonotype was picked up a small number of times. V gene TRBV4-2 combines with J gene TRBJ1-5; weak D call: TRBD1 (5 bases). Trimming left V 0 bases short and J 2 bases short, with 8 bases between. The CDR3 has 15 residues. Germline V gene data show CDR1 as LGHNA and CDR2 as YNFKEQ. In DNA, the CDR3 is TGTGCCAGCAGCCAAGATCAGGGCCGCAATCAGCCCCAGCATTTT. It yields the protein CASSQDQGRNQPQHF.

The chain has TRBV10-2 and TRBJ1-1, with a tentative D call TRBD1 (6 bases). CDR1 and CDR2 from the germline V gene are WSHSY and SAAADI. CDR3 length: 14 amino acids. The V gene lost 8 bases and the J gene lost 5 bases, with 18 bases spanning the gap. CDR3 sequence: CASGSRGTRTEAFF. CDR3 in DNA: TGCGCCAGCGGAAGCAGGGGTACTCGGACTGAAGCTTTCTTT.

This clonotype was counted ten times or more. J is TRBJ2-5 and V is TRBV7-2; D could derive from TRBD1 or TRBD2 (6 bases each). This CDR3 spans 16 amino acids. V gave up 5 bases and J gave up 5 bases, with 21 bases separating them. CDR1 and CDR2 (germline): SGHTA, FQGNSA. CDR3 sequence (DNA): TGTGCCAGCAGCCCGACGAGGAAGGGGGGCGTGGAGACCCAGTACTTC. This encodes CASSPTRKGGVETQYF. The full variable domain, its missing parts supplied by reference TRBV7-2 and TRBJ2-5, is GAGVSQSPSNKVTEKGKDVELRCDPISGHTALYWYRQSLGQGLEFLIYFQGNSAPDKSGLPSDRFSAERTGGSVSTLTIQRTQQEDSAVYLCASSPTRKGGVETQYFGPGTRLLVL.

This chain joins TRBV20-1 and TRBJ1-1; D ambiguous. Trimming left V 3 bases short and J 6 bases short, with 11 bases between. The CDR3 is 12 amino acids. The germline V gene has CDR1 DFQATT and CDR2 SNEGSKA (reference sequence). The CDR3 DNA follows: TGCAGTGCTAGGCGGGCGGAGGCTGAAGCTTTCTTT. It is translated as CSARRAEAEAFF.

This clonotype was seen more than once but under ten times. The CDR3 region is CASRESSSGYTF. The DNA of the CDR3 is TGTGCCAGCAGGGAGTCAAGCAGTGGCTACACCTTC. V is TRBV6-2 or TRBV6-3 and J is TRBJ1-2; no definite D call. V was trimmed by 6 bases and J by 7 bases, leaving 12 bases between them. This CDR3 is 12 amino acids long. The V gene's germline CDR1 is MNHEY and CDR2 SVGEGT.

This clonotype came up a few times. J is TRBJ1-5 and V is TRBV28; D call uncertain. The germline V and J ends were trimmed by 5 bases and 0 bases, with 14 bases remaining between them. CDR3 length equals 16 residues. Germline V gene sequence: CDR1 MDHEN, CDR2 SYDVKM. The DNA for the CDR3 is TGTGCCAGCAGTCCCCCGACGTTATATAGCAATCAGCCCCAGCATTTT. It codes for CASSPPTLYSNQPQHF. The entire variable domain, with the rest obtained from reference TRBV28 and TRBJ1-5, is as follows: DVKVTQSSRYLVKRTGEKVFLECVQDMDHENMFWYRQDPGLGLRLIYFSYDVKMKEKGDIPEGYSVSREKKERFSLILESASTNQTSMYLCASSPPTLYSNQPQHFGDGTRLSIL.

The chain uses TRBV20-1 and TRBJ2-1; 16 nucleotides line up with TRBD2. Germline CDR1 and CDR2: DFQATT and SNEGSKA (reference sequence). The CDR3 is 19 residues long. Trimming removed 1 base from V and 4 bases from J; junction bases left unmatched: 10. For the CDR3, the DNA is TGCAGTGCTAGAGCCGGGACTAGCGGGGGGGCTGGTAGTTACAATGAGCAGTTCTTC. It translates to CSARAGTSGGAGSYNEQFF.

This clonotype was counted a few times. The chain employs TRBV9 and TRBJ2-1; D is uncertain. Germline V gene lookup returns CDR1 SGDLS and CDR2 YYNGEE. V dropped 4 bases and J dropped 4 bases, with 12 bases sitting between them. The CDR3 consists of 14 residues. The CDR3 spells CASSPRWQYNEQFF. CDR3 DNA sequence: TGTGCCAGCAGCCCCCGTTGGCAGTACAATGAGCAGTTCTTC.

CDR3 sequence reads: CASRTGTRGDQPQHF. For the CDR3, the DNA is TGTGCCAGCAGGACCGGGACTCGGGGGGATCAGCCCCAGCATTTT. The chain has TRBV27 and TRBJ1-5, with D perhaps TRBD1 (5 bases). Germline CDR1 reads MNHEY; CDR2 reads SMNVEV (reference sequence). Trimming took 6 bases from V and 5 from J, leaving 17 bases between them. This CDR3 has 15 residues.